The clone carrying this T cell receptor (beta chain) came up a few times. This entry is derived from a study of T-cell reconstitution after alpha-beta-depleted transplantation in children. The V end was cut by 1 base, the J end by 6 bases, with 17 bases between. CDR1 and CDR2 (germline): SGHRS, YFSETQ. The CDR3 consists of 15 residues. This sample's TCRbeta library carried unique molecular identifier barcodes. TCRdb re-called the PCR reads with MiXCR, one entry per CDR3 protein. The sample has about 610,000 distinct CDR3 sequences, over 25% seen once. The source of this sequence is a boy in the first two years of life with Wiskott-Aldrich syndrome, due to receive a stem cell transplant. The chain joins TRBV5-1 to TRBJ2-7, with TRBD1 as a possible D gene (5 bases). This material consisted of PBMCs, taken before TCRalphabeta/CD19-depleted stem cell transplant. CDR3 region: CASSLLTDQFSEQYF. The CDR3 bases are TGCGCCAGCAGCTTGTTGACAGACCAATTTAGCGAGCAGTACTTC.